These 15 T cell receptor beta chains originate from one sample sequenced in a study of blood T cell repertoires in COVID-19. Clones were sequenced by immunoSEQ multiplex PCR, and TCRdb holds only the in-frame ones, with some missing. In the table there are about 330,000 clones, 86% of which are singletons. Source material: peripheral blood. These receptors all come from a woman in her forties or fifties with acute or convalescent COVID-19.

The rearrangement joins TRBV19 to TRBJ2-3; 15 bases align to TRBD2. Germline lookup yields CDR1 LNHDA and CDR2 SQIVND (reference sequence). The V gene end was trimmed by 3 bases and the J gene end by 5 bases; junction bases not matched to a gene: 9. The CDR3 loop spans 18 amino acids. The CDR3 coding sequence is TGTGCCAGTAGTATGAATCAGGGGGGACTAGCGGGAGGAGATACGCAGTATTTT. Amino acid sequence: CASSMNQGGLAGGDTQYF.

Points on this clone: Other DNA sequences in this sample translate to the same CDR3. The chain is built from TRBV5-1 and TRBJ2-5, with a tentative D call TRBD1 (5 bases). Trimming shortened V by 0 bases and J by 2 bases, and 5 bases separated the two germline ends. Germline loops: CDR1 SGHRS, CDR2 YFSETQ. The CDR3 has 13 amino acids. The CDR3 loop reads CASSLGQQETQYF. Here the CDR3 DNA reads TGCGCCAGCAGCTTGGGACAGCAAGAGACCCAGTACTTC.

The rearrangement links TRBV27 to TRBJ2-2; 10 bases agree with TRBD1. The length of the CDR3 is 16 residues. V lost 6 bases to trimming and J lost 7 bases; unmatched junction nucleotides: 11. In germline, CDR1 is MNHEY, CDR2 SMNVEV (reference sequence). DNA for the CDR3: TGTGCCAGCAGCCCAGCATCGACAGGGGGCGTCGGGGAGCTGTTTTTT. Protein sequence: CASSPASTGGVGELFF.

V and J are TRBV19 and TRBJ2-5; 14 bases agree with TRBD2. The length of the CDR3 is 16 residues. The ends lost 7 bases at V and 2 bases at J; junction bases unmatched: 6. Germline V gene lookup returns CDR1 LNHDA and CDR2 SQIVND (reference sequence). The DNA of the CDR3 is TGTGCCAGTAACGGGAGACTAGCGGGAGGGCAAGAGACCCAGTACTTC. Its protein product is CASNGRLAGGQETQYF.

In DNA, the CDR3 is TGTGCCGGCACTGGCGGGAGGGCTAACAATGAGCAGTTCTTC. It is translated as CAGTGGRANNEQFF. This chain links TRBV6-5 with TRBJ2-1, with 9 bases lining up with TRBD2. Looked up from germline, CDR1 is MNHEY and CDR2 is SVGAGI. Trimming cost V 11 bases and J 5 bases; bases outside gene matches: 10. The CDR3 totals 14 residues.

This rearrangement joins TRBV7-3 to TRBJ2-1; the match to TRBD2 covers 12 bases. V shed 5 bases, J shed 3 bases, and the junction held 5 bases outside the gene matches. CDR1 and CDR2 from the germline V gene are SGHTA and FQGTGA. The CDR3 sequence is 16 residues long. The DNA for the CDR3 is TGTGCCAGCAGCCGAAGGACTAGCGGGAACTACAATGAGCAGTTCTTC. This codes for CASSRRTSGNYNEQFF.

The chain carries TRBV6-2 or TRBV6-3 and TRBJ2-7, with D possibly matching TRBD2 (5 bases). This CDR3 region has 15 residues. V was shortened by 8 bases and J by 7 bases, with 24 bases between the two germline ends. Per the germline V gene, CDR1 is MNHEY and CDR2 is SVGEGT. CDR3 in DNA: TGTGCCAGCGGCCCCCGGGGTCCCCAAGGGTTGGAGCAGTACTTC. Amino acid sequence: CASGPRGPQGLEQYF.

The J gene is TRBJ2-5, the V gene TRBV24-1; 14 positions agree with TRBD2. Looked up from germline, CDR1 is KGHDR and CDR2 is SFDVKD. The V segment lost 6 bases and the J segment 3 bases; nucleotides outside the gene matches: 8. This CDR3 is 17 amino acids long. Here the CDR3 DNA reads TGTGCCACCAGTTCACTGACTAGCGGGAGGGATAAAGAGACCCAGTACTTC. Translated, it gives CATSSLTSGRDKETQYF.

V gene TRBV6-5 combines with J gene TRBJ1-5; D gene uncertain. Germline V CDR1 and CDR2: MNHEY, SVGAGI. Trimming stripped 6 bases from V and 4 bases from J, with 16 bases between. This CDR3 region has 15 residues. The CDR3 is CASSKWAQENQPQHF. DNA of the CDR3: TGTGCCAGCAGCAAGTGGGCGCAGGAAAATCAGCCCCAGCATTTT.

The chain has TRBV14 and TRBJ2-7; 10 nucleotides align to TRBD1. The CDR3 is made up of 14 amino acids. V lost 0 bases, J lost 7 bases, and 3 bases stayed unmatched. Germline-derived CDR1 and CDR2 are SGHDN and FVKESK. The CDR3 region has the DNA TGTGCCAGCAGCCAAGAGACAGGGGGCCGTGAGCAGTACTTC. Its translation: CASSQETGGREQYF.

J is TRBJ2-2 and V is TRBV6-5; 7 bases map to TRBD1. After removal of 10 bases from V and 2 bases from J, the junction contained 7 bases not matched to a gene. There are 14 residues in the CDR3. CDR1 is MNHEY, CDR2 SVGAGI, per germline. As DNA, the CDR3 is TGTGCCACCAACCGGGACAGCAACACCGGGGAGCTGTTTTTT. This gives the protein CATNRDSNTGELFF.

This rearrangement joins TRBV4-3 to TRBJ2-1, with TRBD2 identical over 8 bases. V shed 0 bases, J shed 11 bases, and the junction held 9 bases outside the gene matches. This CDR3 is built from 15 residues. Germline CDR1 LGHNA, CDR2 YSLEER. The DNA for the CDR3 is TGCGCCAGCAGCCAAGATTCGGGCTTAGCGGGGCAGCAGTTCTTC. Translating it yields CASSQDSGLAGQQFF.

This clone was detected only once. The chain employs TRBV4-3 and TRBJ2-6; D is perhaps TRBD2 (5 bases). This CDR3 region has 19 residues. Germline loops: CDR1 LGHNA, CDR2 YSLEER. Trimming left V 2 bases short and J 0 bases short, with 17 bases between. CDR3 loop: CASSQWNSRGYSGANVLTF. The CDR3 nucleotides are TGCGCCAGCAGCCAATGGAACTCCCGGGGTTACTCTGGGGCCAACGTCCTGACTTTC.

The chain carries TRBV9 and TRBJ2-3, with TRBD1 matching 12 bases. Germline trimming cut 3 bases from V and 6 bases from J; bases unmatched to any gene: 5. The length of the CDR3 is 15 residues. CDR1 and CDR2 from the germline V gene are SGDLS and YYNGEE. The CDR3 sequence: CASSARDRGPDTQYF. Written as DNA, the CDR3 is TGTGCCAGCAGCGCCCGGGACAGGGGGCCGGATACGCAGTATTTT.

The chain uses TRBV7-6 and TRBJ1-2; D may be TRBD1 (6 bases). This CDR3 is 15 amino acids long. Per the germline V gene, CDR1 is SGHVS and CDR2 is FNYEAQ. V was pared by 5 bases and J by 1 base, with 14 bases between. The CDR3 DNA is TGTGCCAGCAGCCCCGGACAGACTAATAACTATGGCTACACCTTC. Amino acids: CASSPGQTNNYGYTF.